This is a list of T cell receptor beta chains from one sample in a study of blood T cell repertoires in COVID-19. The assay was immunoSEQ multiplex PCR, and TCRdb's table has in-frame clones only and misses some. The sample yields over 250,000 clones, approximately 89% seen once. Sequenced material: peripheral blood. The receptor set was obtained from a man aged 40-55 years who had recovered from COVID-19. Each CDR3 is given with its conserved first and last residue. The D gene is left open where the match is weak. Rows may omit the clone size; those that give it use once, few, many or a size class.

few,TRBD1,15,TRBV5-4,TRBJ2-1,TGTGCCAGCAGCCAACGGGACAGGGTCTATAATGAGCAGTTCTTC,CASSQRDRVYNEQFF
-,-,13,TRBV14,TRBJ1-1,TGTGCCAGCAGCCAAGACTTTACGCGGGAAGCTTTCTTT,CASSQDFTREAFF
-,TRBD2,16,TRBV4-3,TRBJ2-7,TGCGCCAGCAGCCAAGAGGCTAGCGGGAGGGTTAGTGAGCAGTACTTC,CASSQEASGRVSEQYF
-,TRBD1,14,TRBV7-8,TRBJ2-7,TGTGCCAGCAGCTCCCTACAGGGGGCTGCCGAGCAGTACTTC,CASSSLQGAAEQYF
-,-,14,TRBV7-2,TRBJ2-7,TGTGCCAGCAGCTTAGCGGGAGACGTCTACGAGCAGTACTTC,CASSLAGDVYEQYF
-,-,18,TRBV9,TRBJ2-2,TGTGCCAGCAGCGTAGCTCTGGCGGGGGCCAGAAACACCGGGGAGCTGTTTTTT,CASSVALAGARNTGELFF
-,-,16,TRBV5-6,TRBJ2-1,TGTGCCAGCAGCTTGGGCGGCCAGGGGAACTACAATGAGCAGTTCTTC,CASSLGGQGNYNEQFF
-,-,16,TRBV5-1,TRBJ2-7,TGCGCCAGCAGCTTGGTAGGCAGGGGTAGCTCCTACGAGCAGTACTTC,CASSLVGRGSSYEQYF
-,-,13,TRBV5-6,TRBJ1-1,TGTGCCAGCAGCGGGGCTATCAACACTGAAGCTTTCTTT,CASSGAINTEAFF
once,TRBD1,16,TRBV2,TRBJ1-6,TGTGCCAGCAGCGCGACCGGGACAGGGGGCGGTTCACCCCTCCACTTT,CASSATGTGGGSPLHF
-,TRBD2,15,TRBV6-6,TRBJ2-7,TGTGCCAGCATCCACCGGGCGGGGGGCCAGTACGAGCAGTACTTC,CASIHRAGGQYEQYF
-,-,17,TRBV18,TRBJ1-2,TGTGCCAGCTCACCGGGCGCAGGGGAATTGATTGGGAGTGGCTACACCTTC,CASSPGAGELIGSGYTF
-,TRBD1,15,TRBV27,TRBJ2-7,TGTGCCAGCAGTAGGGACAGGAGCCCCTCCTACGAGCAGTACTTC,CASSRDRSPSYEQYF
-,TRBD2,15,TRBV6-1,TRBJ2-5,TGTGCCAGCAGTGAAGGGACTAGCGGGGTGGGGACCCAGTACTTC,CASSEGTSGVGTQYF
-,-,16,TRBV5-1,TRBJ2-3,TGCGCCAGCAGCTTACCTGCGGGGGCAAGCACAGATACGCAGTATTTT,CASSLPAGASTDTQYF
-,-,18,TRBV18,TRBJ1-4,TGTGCCAGCTCACCTCGGGTCCCTCAGACTGCAACTAATGAAAAACTGTTTTTT,CASSPRVPQTATNEKLFF
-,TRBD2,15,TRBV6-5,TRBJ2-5,TGTGCCAGCAGTCTTCTAGCGGGGGCGCAAGAGACCCAGTACTTC,CASSLLAGAQETQYF
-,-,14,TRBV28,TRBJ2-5,TGTGCCAGCAGTTTTTATGCGGCCCAAGAGACCCAGTACTTC,CASSFYAAQETQYF
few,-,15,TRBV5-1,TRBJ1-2,TGCGCCAGCAGCCGGGAACAGGGTATGAACTATGGCTACACCTTC,CASSREQGMNYGYTF
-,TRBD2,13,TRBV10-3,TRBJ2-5,TGTGCCATTCGGGGCGGGAGTTGGGAGACCCAGTACTTC,CAIRGGSWETQYF
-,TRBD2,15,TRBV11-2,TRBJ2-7,TGTGCCAGCAGCTCCTTTACTAGCGGGGGTGCCGAGCAGTACTTC,CASSSFTSGGAEQYF
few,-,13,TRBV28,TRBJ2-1,TGTGCCAGCAGCGTAGAGGTACCGAATGAGCAGTTCTTC,CASSVEVPNEQFF